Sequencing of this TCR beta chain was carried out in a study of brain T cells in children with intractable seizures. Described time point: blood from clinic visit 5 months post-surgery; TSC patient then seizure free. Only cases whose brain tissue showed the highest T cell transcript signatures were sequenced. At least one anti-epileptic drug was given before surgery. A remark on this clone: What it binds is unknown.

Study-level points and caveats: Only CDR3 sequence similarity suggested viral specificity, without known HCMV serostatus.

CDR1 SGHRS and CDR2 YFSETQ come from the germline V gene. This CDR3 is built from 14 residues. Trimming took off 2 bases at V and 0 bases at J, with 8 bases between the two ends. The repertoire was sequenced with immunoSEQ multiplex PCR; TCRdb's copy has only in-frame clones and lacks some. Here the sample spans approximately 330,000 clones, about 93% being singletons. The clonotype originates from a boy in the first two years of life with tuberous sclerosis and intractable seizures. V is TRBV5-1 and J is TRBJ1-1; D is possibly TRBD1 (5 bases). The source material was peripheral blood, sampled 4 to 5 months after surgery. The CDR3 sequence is CASSLGHLNTEAFF. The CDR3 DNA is TGCGCCAGCAGCTTAGGACATCTGAACACTGAAGCTTTCTTT.